Following are 10 T cell receptor beta chains from one sample sequenced in a study of cytomegalovirus exposure and HLA in healthy donors. The PCR contained 60 Vbeta and 13 Jbeta primers. Sequencing was performed with immunoSEQ multiplex PCR; in TCRdb, only in-frame clones are kept and a portion is missing. The sample gives over 200,000 clones, 70% of which show up once; around 3% is in the top ten. Material for sequencing was PBMCs. All receptors derive from a man in his forties or fifties in good health and CMV-seropositive.

This clone was recorded only once. This sample also contains other DNA sequences that code for the same CDR3. J is TRBJ2-3 and V is TRBV11-3; D possibly corresponds to TRBD1 (6 bases). Germline V gene data show CDR1 as SGHNT and CDR2 as YENEEA. The V and J ends lost 2 bases and 0 bases respectively, with 6 bases between them. CDR3 length: 14 residues. CDR3 DNA sequence: TGTGCCAGCAGCTTAACAGGGAGCACAGATACGCAGTATTTT. Translation gives CASSLTGSTDTQYF.

The chain is built from TRBV6-5 and TRBJ2-7, with 8 bases lining up with TRBD1. Germline CDR1 is MNHEY and CDR2 is SVGAGI. The ends lost 6 bases at V and 1 base at J; junction bases unmatched: 5. This CDR3 region has 14 residues. The DNA of the CDR3 is TGTGCCAGCAGCCGGGACAGGAGATCCTACGAGCAGTACTTC. As protein: CASSRDRRSYEQYF.

This clone was counted only a few times. V gene TRBV5-6 combines with J gene TRBJ1-2; tentatively, D is TRBD1 (6 bases). V shed 4 bases and J shed 0 bases, with 13 bases lying between them. The CDR3 runs to 15 residues. Germline CDR1 is SGHDT and CDR2 is YYEEEE. The CDR3, as DNA: TGTGCCAGCAGCCTGGGCCAGGGGACTAACTATGGCTACACCTTC. It is translated as CASSLGQGTNYGYTF.

V usage is TRBV4-3 and J usage is TRBJ2-1; D is unclear. Germline lookup yields CDR1 LGHNA and CDR2 YSLEER. The V end was cut by 3 bases, the J end by 4 bases, with 10 bases between. This CDR3 region has 14 residues. The CDR3 nucleotides are TGCGCCAGCAGCCACTACCTGGTATACAATGAGCAGTTCTTC. It specifies CASSHYLVYNEQFF.

V gene TRBV6-5 combines with J gene TRBJ2-5; 7 bases line up with TRBD1. This CDR3 contains 14 residues. Unmatched junction bases numbered 7, after V lost 4 bases and J lost 5 bases. CDR1 and CDR2 from the germline V gene are MNHEY and SVGAGI. The CDR3 spells CASSFKGARETQYF. The CDR3 DNA reads TGTGCCAGCAGTTTTAAGGGGGCGCGGGAGACCCAGTACTTC.

This clone was detected a few times. This chain uses TRBV5-1 with TRBJ2-2, with TRBD1 identical over 7 bases. In germline, CDR1 is SGHRS, CDR2 YFSETQ. This CDR3 contains 15 residues. Trimming cost V 3 bases and J 4 bases; bases outside gene matches: 6. The CDR3 protein is CASSSTGETTGELFF. DNA for the CDR3: TGCGCCAGCAGCTCAACAGGGGAAACCACCGGGGAGCTGTTTTTT.

The J gene is TRBJ2-5, the V gene TRBV7-2, with D perhaps matching TRBD2 (6 bases). V was shortened by 2 bases and J by 4 bases, with 11 bases between the two germline ends. Germline assignment: CDR1 SGHTA and CDR2 FQGNSA. The CDR3 has 14 residues. Here the CDR3 reads CASSLKGGVETQYF. CDR3 coding DNA: TGTGCCAGCAGCTTAAAAGGCGGGGTAGAGACCCAGTACTTC.

The chain couples TRBV19 to TRBJ2-5, with D uncertain. CDR3 length: 12 residues. V was clipped by 3 bases and J by 5 bases, with 7 bases between them. The germline V gene has CDR1 LNHDA and CDR2 SQIVND (reference sequence). In DNA, the CDR3 is TGTGCCAGTAGTATTTCCGGGGAGACCCAGTACTTC. Protein product: CASSISGETQYF.

The rearrangement joins TRBV5-3 to TRBJ1-2; 7 bases fit TRBD1. TRBV5-3 is given ORF status, its function remaining uncertain. The CDR3 is 14 amino acids. The J segment lost 8 bases and the V segment lost 3 bases, leaving 10 bases of the junction unmatched. The CDR3: CARSWEGTEEGYTF. In DNA, the CDR3 is TGTGCCAGAAGCTGGGAAGGGACAGAGGAAGGCTACACCTTC.

This chain uses TRBV7-9 with TRBJ2-7, with 7 nucleotides matching TRBD1. The junction had 6 bases not matched to a gene; V was cut back by 1 base and J by 3 bases. Germline V lookup: CDR1 SEHNR, CDR2 FQNEAQ (reference sequence). This CDR3 region has 15 residues. DNA for the CDR3: TGTGCCAGCAGCTTAGGTGAGGGGGCCATCTACGAGCAGTACTTC. The encoded protein is CASSLGEGAIYEQYF.